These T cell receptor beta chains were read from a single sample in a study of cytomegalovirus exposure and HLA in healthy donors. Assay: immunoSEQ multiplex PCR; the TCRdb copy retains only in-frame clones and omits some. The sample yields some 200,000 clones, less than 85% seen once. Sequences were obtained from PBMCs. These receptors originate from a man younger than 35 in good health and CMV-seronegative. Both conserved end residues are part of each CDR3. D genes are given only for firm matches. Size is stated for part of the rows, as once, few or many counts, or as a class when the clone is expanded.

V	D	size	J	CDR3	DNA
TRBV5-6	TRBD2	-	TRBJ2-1	CASSLGLAGYNEQFF	TGTGCCAGCAGCTTGGGACTAGCGGGATACAATGAGCAGTTCTTC
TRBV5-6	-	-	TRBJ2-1	CASSAWDSWSSYNEQFF	TGTGCCAGCAGCGCCTGGGACTCCTGGAGCTCCTACAATGAGCAGTTCTTC
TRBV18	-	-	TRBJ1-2	CASSPQGINYGYTF	TGTGCCAGCTCACCACAGGGGATTAACTATGGCTACACCTTC
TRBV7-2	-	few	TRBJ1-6	CASSSGSYNSPLHF	TGTGCCAGCTCTTCGGGCTCCTATAATTCACCCCTCCACTTT
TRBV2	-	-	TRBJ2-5	CASSGSLSQETQYF	TGTGCCAGCAGTGGCTCTCTTAGTCAAGAGACCCAGTACTTC
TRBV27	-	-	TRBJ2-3	CASSRVSPPSTDTQYF	TGTGCCAGCAGTCGCGTCTCCCCTCCTAGTACAGATACGCAGTATTTT
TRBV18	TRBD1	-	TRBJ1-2	CASSLRTGGDYGYTF	TGTGCCAGCTCACTCCGGACAGGGGGAGACTATGGCTACACCTTC
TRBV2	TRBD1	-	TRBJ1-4	CASKMAGGEKLFF	TGTGCCAGCAAGATGGCAGGGGGAGAAAAACTGTTTTTT
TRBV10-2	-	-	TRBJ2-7	CASMSYEQYF	TGCGCCAGCATGTCGTACGAGCAGTACTTC
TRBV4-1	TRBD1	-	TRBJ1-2	CASSQGQSFGDYGYTF	TGCGCCAGCAGCCAGGGACAGTCTTTTGGGGACTATGGCTACACCTTC
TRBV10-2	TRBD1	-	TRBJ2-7	CASTRTGVFEQYF	TGCGCCAGCACTCGGACAGGGGTATTCGAGCAGTACTTC
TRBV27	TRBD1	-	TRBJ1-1	CASSPLTGVFGEAFF	TGTGCCAGCAGTCCCCTGACAGGGGTTTTTGGTGAAGCTTTCTTT
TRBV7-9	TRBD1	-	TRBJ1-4	CSSSLRQGVNEKLFF	TGTTCCAGCAGCCTTAGACAGGGTGTAAATGAAAAACTGTTTTTT
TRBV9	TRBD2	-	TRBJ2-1	CASSGPGGNYNEQFF	TGTGCCAGCAGCGGACCCGGGGGGAACTACAATGAGCAGTTCTTC
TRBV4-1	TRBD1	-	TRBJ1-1	CASVRGQMNTEAFF	TGCGCCAGCGTCCGGGGACAGATGAACACTGAAGCTTTCTTT
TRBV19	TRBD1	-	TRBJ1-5	CASSLGTGGDAQHF	TGTGCCAGTAGTCTTGGGACAGGGGGCGACGCCCAGCATTTT
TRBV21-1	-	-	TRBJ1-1	CASSKGVGRVNTEAFF	TGTGCCAGCAGCAAAGGGGTGGGGAGGGTGAACACTGAAGCTTTCTTT
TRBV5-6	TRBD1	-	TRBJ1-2	CASSLEGAYGYTF	TGTGCCAGCAGCTTGGAGGGGGCCTATGGCTACACCTTC
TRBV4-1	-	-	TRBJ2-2	CASSQPGAGELFF	TGCGCCAGCAGCCAACCGGGGGCCGGGGAGCTGTTTTTT
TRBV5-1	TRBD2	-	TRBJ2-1	CASSSRLAGGYEQFF	TGCGCCAGCAGCTCCAGACTAGCGGGAGGATATGAGCAGTTCTTC
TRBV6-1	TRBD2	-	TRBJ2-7	CASGGGAGSYEQYF	TGTGCCAGCGGAGGAGGAGCGGGGTCCTACGAGCAGTACTTC
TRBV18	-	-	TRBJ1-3	CASSWDTSTGNTIYF	TGTGCCAGCTCCTGGGACACCTCTACTGGAAACACCATATATTTT
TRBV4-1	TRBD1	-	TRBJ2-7	CASSQEPGGTGGFEQYF	TGCGCCAGCAGCCAAGAACCCGGAGGGACAGGGGGTTTCGAGCAGTACTTC